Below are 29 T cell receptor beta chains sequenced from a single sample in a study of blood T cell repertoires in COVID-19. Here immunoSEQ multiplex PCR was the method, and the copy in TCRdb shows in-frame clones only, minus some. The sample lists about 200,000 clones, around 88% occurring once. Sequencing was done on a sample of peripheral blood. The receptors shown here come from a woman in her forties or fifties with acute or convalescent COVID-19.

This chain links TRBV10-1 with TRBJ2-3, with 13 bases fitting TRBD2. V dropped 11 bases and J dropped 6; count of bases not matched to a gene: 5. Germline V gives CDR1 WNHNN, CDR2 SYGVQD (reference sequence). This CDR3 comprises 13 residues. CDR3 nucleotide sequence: TGCGCCGGGACTAGCGGGGTTTTCGATACGCAGTATTTT. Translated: CAGTSGVFDTQYF.

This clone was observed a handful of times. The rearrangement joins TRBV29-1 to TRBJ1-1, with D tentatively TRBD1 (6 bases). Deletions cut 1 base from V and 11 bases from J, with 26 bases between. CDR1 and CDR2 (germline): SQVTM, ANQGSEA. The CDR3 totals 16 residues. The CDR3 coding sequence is TGCAGCGTTGAAGGGGGCTCATGGGCAGGGGCCCAGAGGGCTTTCTTT. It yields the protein CSVEGGSWAGAQRAFF.

CDR3 nucleotides: TGTGCCAGCAGTAGACCCCGGGGACTAGCGGGAGGCACCTACAATGAGCAGTTCTTC. Translating it yields CASSRPRGLAGGTYNEQFF. The chain combines TRBV27 with TRBJ2-1; 15 bases fit TRBD2. The CDR3 length is 19 residues. Germline lookup yields CDR1 MNHEY and CDR2 SMNVEV (reference sequence). Trimming removed 5 bases from V and 2 bases from J; junction bases left unmatched: 10.

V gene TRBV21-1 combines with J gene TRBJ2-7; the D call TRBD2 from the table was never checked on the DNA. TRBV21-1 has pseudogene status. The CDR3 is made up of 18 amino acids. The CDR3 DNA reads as TGTGCCAGCAGCAAATCTCTCCGACTAGCGGGAGTCCGCTACGAGCAGTACTTC. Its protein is CASSKSLRLAGVRYEQYF.

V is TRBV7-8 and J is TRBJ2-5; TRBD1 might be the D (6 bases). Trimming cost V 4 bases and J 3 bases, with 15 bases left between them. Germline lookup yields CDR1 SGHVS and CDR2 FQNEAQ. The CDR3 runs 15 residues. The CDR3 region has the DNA TGTGCCAGCAGCTGGTCCGGGACAAATAAAGAGACCCAGTACTTC. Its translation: CASSWSGTNKETQYF. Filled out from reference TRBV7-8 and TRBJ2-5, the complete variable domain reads GAGVSQSPRYKVAKRGQDVALRCDPISGHVSLFWYQQALGQGPEFLTYFQNEAQLDKSGLPSDRFFAERPEGSVSTLKIQRTQQEDSAVYLCASSWSGTNKETQYFGPGTRLLVL.

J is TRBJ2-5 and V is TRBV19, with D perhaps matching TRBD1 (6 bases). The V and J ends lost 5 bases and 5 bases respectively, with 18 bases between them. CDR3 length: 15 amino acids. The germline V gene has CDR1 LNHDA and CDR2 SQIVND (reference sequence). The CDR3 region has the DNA TGTGCCAGTAGTGGGGGCTGGGGAGAGGGCGAGACCCAGTACTTC. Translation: CASSGGWGEGETQYF.

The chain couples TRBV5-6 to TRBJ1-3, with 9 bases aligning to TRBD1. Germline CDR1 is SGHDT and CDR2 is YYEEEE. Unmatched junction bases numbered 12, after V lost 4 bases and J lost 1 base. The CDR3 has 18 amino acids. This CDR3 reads CASSPAARDRASGNTIYF. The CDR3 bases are TGTGCCAGCAGCCCGGCAGCACGGGACAGGGCTTCTGGAAACACCATATATTTT.

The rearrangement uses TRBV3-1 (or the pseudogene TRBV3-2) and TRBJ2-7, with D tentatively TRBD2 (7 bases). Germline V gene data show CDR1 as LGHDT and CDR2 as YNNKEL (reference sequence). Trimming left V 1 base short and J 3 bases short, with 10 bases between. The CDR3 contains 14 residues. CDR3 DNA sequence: TGTGCCAGCAGCCAAGGGGGGGGCGACTACGAGCAGTACTTC. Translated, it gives CASSQGGGDYEQYF.

The CDR3 coding sequence is TGTGCCAGTAGTATAGGGGGAGGACCTCCCTACGAGCAGTACTTC. Its translation is CASSIGGGPPYEQYF. V and J are TRBV19 and TRBJ2-7; possibly TRBD2 for D (6 bases). Germline V gene data show CDR1 as LNHDA and CDR2 as SQIVND (reference sequence). The ends were cut back, 1 base at V and 2 bases at J, with 12 bases in the middle. The CDR3 totals 15 residues.

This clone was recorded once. In DNA form, the CDR3 reads TGCAGCGGTCGAGCGGGACAGGGATACAATGAGCAGTTCTTC. Translated: CSGRAGQGYNEQFF. The chain recombines TRBV29-1 with TRBJ2-1, with 9 bases lining up with TRBD1. In germline, CDR1 is SQVTM, CDR2 ANQGSEA. CDR3 size: 14 residues. The V segment lost 7 bases and the J segment 4 bases; nucleotides outside the gene matches: 8.

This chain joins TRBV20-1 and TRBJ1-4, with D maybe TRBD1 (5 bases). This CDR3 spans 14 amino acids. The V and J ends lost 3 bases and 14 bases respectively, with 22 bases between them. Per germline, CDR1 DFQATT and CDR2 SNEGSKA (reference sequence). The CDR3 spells CSASSFGGDNVLFF. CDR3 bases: TGCAGTGCTAGTTCATTCGGGGGGGATAACGTCCTGTTTTTT.

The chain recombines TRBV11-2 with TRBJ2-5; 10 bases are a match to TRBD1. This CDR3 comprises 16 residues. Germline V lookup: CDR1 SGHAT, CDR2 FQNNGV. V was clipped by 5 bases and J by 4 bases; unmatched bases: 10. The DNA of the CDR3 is TGTGCCAGCAGCATTCCTCCGGGACAGGGGTTAGAGACCCAGTACTTC. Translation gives CASSIPPGQGLETQYF.

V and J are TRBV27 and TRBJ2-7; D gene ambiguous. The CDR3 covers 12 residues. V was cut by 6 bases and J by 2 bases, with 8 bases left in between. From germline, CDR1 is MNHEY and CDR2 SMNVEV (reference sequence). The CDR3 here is CASRGRTYEQYF. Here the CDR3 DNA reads TGTGCCAGCAGGGGCAGAACCTACGAGCAGTACTTC.

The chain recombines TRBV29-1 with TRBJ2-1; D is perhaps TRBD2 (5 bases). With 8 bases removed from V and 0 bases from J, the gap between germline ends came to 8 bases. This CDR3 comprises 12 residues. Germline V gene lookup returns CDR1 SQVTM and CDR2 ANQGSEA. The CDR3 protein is CSSRDSYNEQFF. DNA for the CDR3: TGCAGCTCCCGGGACTCCTACAATGAGCAGTTCTTC.

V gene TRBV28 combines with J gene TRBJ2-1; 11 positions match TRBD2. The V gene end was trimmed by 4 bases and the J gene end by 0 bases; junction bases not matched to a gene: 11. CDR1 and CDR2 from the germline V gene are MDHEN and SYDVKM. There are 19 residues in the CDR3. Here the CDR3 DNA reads TGTGCCAGCAGTTCGTCACTAGCGGGAGCCCCTAGCTCCTACAATGAGCAGTTCTTC. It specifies CASSSSLAGAPSSYNEQFF.

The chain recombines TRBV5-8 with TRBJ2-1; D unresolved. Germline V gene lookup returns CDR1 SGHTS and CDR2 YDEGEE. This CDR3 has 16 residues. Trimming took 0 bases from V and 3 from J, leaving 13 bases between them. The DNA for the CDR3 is TGTGCCAGCAGCTTGGGGGCTATTTCGAACTACAATGAGCAGTTCTTC. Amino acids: CASSLGAISNYNEQFF.

CDR3 region: CASSWEGASGRNEQFF. The CDR3 region has the DNA TGTGCCAGCAGCTGGGAGGGGGCTAGCGGGAGGAATGAGCAGTTCTTC. V is TRBV7-2 and J is TRBJ2-1; 11 bases line up with TRBD2. V lost 4 bases to trimming and J lost 7 bases; unmatched junction nucleotides: 9. This CDR3 is built from 16 residues. Germline CDR1 SGHTA, CDR2 FQGNSA. Full variable domain (outside the CDR3, taken from reference TRBV7-2 and TRBJ2-1): GAGVSQSPSNKVTEKGKDVELRCDPISGHTALYWYRQSLGQGLEFLIYFQGNSAPDKSGLPSDRFSAERTGGSVSTLTIQRTQQEDSAVYLCASSWEGASGRNEQFFGPGTRLTVL.

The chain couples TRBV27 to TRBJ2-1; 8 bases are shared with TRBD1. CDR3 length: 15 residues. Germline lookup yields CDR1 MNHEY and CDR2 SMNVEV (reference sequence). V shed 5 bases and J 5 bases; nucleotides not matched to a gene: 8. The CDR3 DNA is TGTGCCAGCAGTCCCTTCGGACAGGGTGACAATGAGCAGTTCTTC. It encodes CASSPFGQGDNEQFF.

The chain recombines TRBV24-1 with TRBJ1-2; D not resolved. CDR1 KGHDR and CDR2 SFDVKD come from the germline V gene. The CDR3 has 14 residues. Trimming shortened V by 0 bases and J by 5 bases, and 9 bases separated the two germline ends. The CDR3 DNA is TGTGCCACCAGTGATTTGGGTCTACGATATGGCTACACCTTC. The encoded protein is CATSDLGLRYGYTF.

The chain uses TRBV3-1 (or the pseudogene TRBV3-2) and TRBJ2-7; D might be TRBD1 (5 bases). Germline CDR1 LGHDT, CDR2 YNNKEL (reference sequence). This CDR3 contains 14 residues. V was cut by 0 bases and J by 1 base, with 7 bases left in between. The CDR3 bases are TGTGCCAGCAGCCAAGAAAGACAGTCCTACGAGCAGTACTTC. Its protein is CASSQERQSYEQYF.

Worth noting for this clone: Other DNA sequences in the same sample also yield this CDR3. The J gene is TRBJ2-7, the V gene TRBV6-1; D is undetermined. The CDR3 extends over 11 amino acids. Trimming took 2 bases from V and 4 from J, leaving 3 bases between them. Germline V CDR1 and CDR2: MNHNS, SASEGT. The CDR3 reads CASSERYEQYF. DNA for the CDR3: TGTGCCAGCAGTGAACGGTACGAGCAGTACTTC.

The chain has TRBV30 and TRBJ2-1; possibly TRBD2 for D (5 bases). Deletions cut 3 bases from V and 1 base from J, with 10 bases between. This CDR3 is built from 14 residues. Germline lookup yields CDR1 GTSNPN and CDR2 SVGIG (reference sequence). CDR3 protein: CAWSGVPSYNEQFF. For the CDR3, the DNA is TGTGCCTGGAGCGGGGTCCCTTCCTACAATGAGCAGTTCTTC. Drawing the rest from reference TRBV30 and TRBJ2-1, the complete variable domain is SQTIHQWPATLVQPVGSPLSLECTVEGTSNPNLYWYRQAAGRGLQLLFYSVGIGQISSEVPQNLSASRPQDRQFILSSKKLLLSDSGFYLCAWSGVPSYNEQFFGPGTRLTVL.

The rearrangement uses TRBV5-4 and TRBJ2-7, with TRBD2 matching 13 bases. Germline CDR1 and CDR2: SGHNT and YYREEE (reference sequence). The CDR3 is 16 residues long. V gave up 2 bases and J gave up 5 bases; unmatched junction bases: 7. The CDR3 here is CASSFGLAGEVNEQYF. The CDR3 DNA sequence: TGTGCCAGCAGCTTCGGACTAGCGGGAGAGGTAAACGAGCAGTACTTC. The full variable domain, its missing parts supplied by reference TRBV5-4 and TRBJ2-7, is ETGVTQSPTHLIKTRGQQVTLRCSSQSGHNTVSWYQQALGQGPQFIFQYYREEENGRGNFPPRFSGLQFPNYSSELNVNALELDDSALYLCASSFGLAGEVNEQYFGPGTRLTVT.

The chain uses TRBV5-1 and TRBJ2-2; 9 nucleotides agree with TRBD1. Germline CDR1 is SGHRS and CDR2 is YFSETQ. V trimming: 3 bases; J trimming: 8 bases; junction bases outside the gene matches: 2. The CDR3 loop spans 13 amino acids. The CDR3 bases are TGCGCCAGCAGCTGGACAGGGGAGGGGGAGCTGTTTTTT. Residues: CASSWTGEGELFF.

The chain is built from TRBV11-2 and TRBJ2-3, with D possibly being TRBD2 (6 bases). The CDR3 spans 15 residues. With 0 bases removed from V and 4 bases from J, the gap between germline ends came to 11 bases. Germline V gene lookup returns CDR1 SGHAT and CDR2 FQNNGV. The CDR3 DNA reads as TGTGCCAGCAGCTTAGAGGCGGGAATGGCAGATACGCAGTATTTT. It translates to CASSLEAGMADTQYF.

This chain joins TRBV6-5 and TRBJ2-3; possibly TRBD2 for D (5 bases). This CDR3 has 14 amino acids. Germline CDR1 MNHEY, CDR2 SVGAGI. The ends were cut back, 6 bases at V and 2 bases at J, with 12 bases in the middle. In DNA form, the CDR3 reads TGTGCCAGCAGACCGGGAAGAAACACAGATACGCAGTATTTT. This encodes CASRPGRNTDTQYF.

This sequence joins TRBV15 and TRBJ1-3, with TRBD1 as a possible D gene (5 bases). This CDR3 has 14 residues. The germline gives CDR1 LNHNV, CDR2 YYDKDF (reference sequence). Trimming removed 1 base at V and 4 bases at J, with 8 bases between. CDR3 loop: CATSRGGAGNTIYF. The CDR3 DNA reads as TGTGCCACCAGCAGAGGGGGCGCCGGAAACACCATATATTTT.

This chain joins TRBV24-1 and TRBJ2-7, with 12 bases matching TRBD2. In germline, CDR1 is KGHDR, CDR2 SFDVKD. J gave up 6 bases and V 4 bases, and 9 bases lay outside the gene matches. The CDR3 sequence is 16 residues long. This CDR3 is CATSDSSTSGRFEQYF. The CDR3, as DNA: TGTGCCACCAGTGACTCCAGTACTAGCGGGAGGTTCGAGCAGTACTTC.

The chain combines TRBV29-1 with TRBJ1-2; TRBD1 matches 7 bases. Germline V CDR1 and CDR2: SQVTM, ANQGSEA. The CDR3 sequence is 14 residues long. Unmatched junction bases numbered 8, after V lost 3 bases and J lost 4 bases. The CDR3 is CSVERDGTVYGYTF. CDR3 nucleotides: TGCAGCGTTGAGAGGGACGGGACAGTCTATGGCTACACCTTC.